This T cell receptor (beta chain) was retrieved from a study of T cells after yellow fever vaccination (dated by TCRdb to between 2017 and 2020). Notes on the research overall: The SMART-Seq v4 Ultra Low Input RNA kit was used to prepare libraries from fractions with low cell numbers. To follow T-cell clones before and after primary and booster YFV17D yellow fever vaccination, bulk TCR alpha and beta repertoires were sequenced over time. Two healthy male donors, one aged 18 to 30 and one aged 30 to 40 years, were included in the cohort. Blood was collected at multiple timepoints before and after primary and secondary immunization, and bulk PBMC replicates and cell subsets were isolated.

From cysteine to phenylalanine, the CDR3 is 16 amino acids long. Only CDR3 DNA remains: 48 bases, in frame from the first base. V lost 3 bases and J lost 2 bases, and the count of bases not matched to a germline gene is 6. CDR1 and CDR2, per the germline V gene, are ENHRY and SYGVKD. This clonotype was seen repeatedly, ten times or more. Its antigen is not yet known. Per-base qualities were not stored, and no clone one base away is much larger. What the work shows at the level of the full study, not this receptor alone: FACS-sorted repertoires could contain abundant contaminating clonotypes from the bulk population, so computational filtering was required. Because the study included only a couple of donors, the extent to which the findings can be generalized is limited. Compared with the primary T-cell response, the secondary T-cell response was faster but weaker, reaching its peak on day 5 rather than on day 15. After the booster, most clones that had expanded after primary vaccination were detected again (around 97% of CD4 and more than 80% of CD8), suggesting broad maintenance of memory. A small share of clonotypes was detected in both CD4 and CD8 compartments, with the overlap likely arising from convergent recombination.

Sequencing instrument: Illumina NovaSeq 6000. TCR cDNA was made using 5'RACE template switching, a step that added a universal primer site and unique molecular identifiers. Priming of cDNA synthesis was performed from both the TCR alpha and TCR beta constant segments. Library amplification used two PCR steps, and the second PCR step added sample barcodes and sequencing adapters. Sequencing of libraries was done on Illumina HiSeq 2500 (2x100 bp) or NovaSeq (2x150 bp). As for how the authors treated the data: Reads were demultiplexed and collapsed into UMI consensus sequences with MIGEC, and V(D)J alignment was performed with MiXCR. Using edgeR on replicate PBMC samples, clonotypes were called vaccine-responding if FDR was below 0.01 and the log2 fold change was above 5 up to day 15. Each bulk clonotype was labeled CD4 or CD8 based on which sequenced repertoire, CD4 or CD8, contained the clonotype at higher abundance. TCRdb cleaned the public reads at Q25 with fastp, built clones with MiXCR and kept in-frame beta chains. CDR3 protein duplicates are merged, each entry listing the most common genes and DNA. Here the V and J calls rest on TCRdb's processing, not on the authors' analysis. The table for this sample lists fewer than 450,000 distinct CDR3 sequences; approximately 4% of them were counted only once. The ten largest account for about 24% of the sample.

The sample's treatment or condition label, in plain terms: live attenuated yellow fever vaccine strain. At every blood-draw timepoint, two biological replicates of bulk PBMCs were collected. A standard Ficoll-Paque protocol was used to isolate PBMCs from peripheral blood. RNA was extracted with TriZol from bulk PBMCs, CD4 and CD8 fractions, and dextramer-positive and dextramer-negative fractions. Sequences were derived from PBMCs, sampled 5 days after the yellow fever booster vaccination. The sequence is built from TRBV10-3 and TRBJ2-3, and 9 junctional nucleotides match TRBD2. The receptor's source is a young man who received the YFV17D yellow fever vaccine. The CDR3 is CAISEPAGGNTDTQYF. In nucleotide form, the sequence is TGTGCCATCAGTGAACCAGCGGGGGGAAACACAGATACGCAGTATTTT.